This T cell receptor (beta chain) appears in the sequencing data of a study of blood T cell repertoires in COVID-19. Turning to the study itself: From T cells, B-cell-depleted T cells, or PBMCs came the material, which was cDNA or gDNA.

In the authors' methods: Estimated nucleated cell counts came from reference gene primer amplification. Assay used: immunoSEQ multiplex PCR; TCRdb lists only in-frame clones, some missing. V and J calls plus clone size are reproduced from that table; the DNA served to infer D and trimming. The sample includes roughly 400,000 clones, around 87% of them seen just once. V was pared by 0 bases and J by 11 bases, with 11 bases of the junction left unmatched. The germline CDR1 and CDR2 sequences are LNHNV and YYDKDF (reference sequence). The length of the CDR3 is 15 residues. Enrollees, about 18 to 100 years old, lived in roughly 24 US areas.

Sample: PBMCs or T cells enriched from blood (not recorded which). J is TRBJ1-1 and V is TRBV15; TRBD1 agrees at 8 bases. This TCR came from a woman aged 45-60 years who had recovered from COVID-19. The CDR3 DNA reads as TGTGCCACCAGCAGAGACCTTATATCGACAGGGGTGGCTTTCTTT. Translated, it gives CATSRDLISTGVAFF.